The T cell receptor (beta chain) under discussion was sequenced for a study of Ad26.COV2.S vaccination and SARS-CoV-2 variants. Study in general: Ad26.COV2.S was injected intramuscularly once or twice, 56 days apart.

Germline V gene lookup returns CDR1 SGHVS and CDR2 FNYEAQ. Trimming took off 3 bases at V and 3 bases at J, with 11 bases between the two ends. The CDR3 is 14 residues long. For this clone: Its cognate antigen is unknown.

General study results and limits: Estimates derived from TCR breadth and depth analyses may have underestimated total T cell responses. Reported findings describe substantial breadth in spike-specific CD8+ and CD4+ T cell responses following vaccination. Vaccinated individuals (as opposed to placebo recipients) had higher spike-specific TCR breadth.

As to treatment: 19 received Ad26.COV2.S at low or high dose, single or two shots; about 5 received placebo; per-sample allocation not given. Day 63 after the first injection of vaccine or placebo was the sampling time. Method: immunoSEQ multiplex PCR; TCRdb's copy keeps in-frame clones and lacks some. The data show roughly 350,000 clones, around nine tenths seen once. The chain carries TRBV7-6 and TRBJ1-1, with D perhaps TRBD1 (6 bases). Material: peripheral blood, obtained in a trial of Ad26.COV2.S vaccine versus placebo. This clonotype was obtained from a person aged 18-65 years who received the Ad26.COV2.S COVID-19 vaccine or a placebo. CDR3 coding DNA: TGTGCCAGCAGCTTCGGCGAGGGGGACACTGAAGCTTTCTTT. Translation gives CASSFGEGDTEAFF.